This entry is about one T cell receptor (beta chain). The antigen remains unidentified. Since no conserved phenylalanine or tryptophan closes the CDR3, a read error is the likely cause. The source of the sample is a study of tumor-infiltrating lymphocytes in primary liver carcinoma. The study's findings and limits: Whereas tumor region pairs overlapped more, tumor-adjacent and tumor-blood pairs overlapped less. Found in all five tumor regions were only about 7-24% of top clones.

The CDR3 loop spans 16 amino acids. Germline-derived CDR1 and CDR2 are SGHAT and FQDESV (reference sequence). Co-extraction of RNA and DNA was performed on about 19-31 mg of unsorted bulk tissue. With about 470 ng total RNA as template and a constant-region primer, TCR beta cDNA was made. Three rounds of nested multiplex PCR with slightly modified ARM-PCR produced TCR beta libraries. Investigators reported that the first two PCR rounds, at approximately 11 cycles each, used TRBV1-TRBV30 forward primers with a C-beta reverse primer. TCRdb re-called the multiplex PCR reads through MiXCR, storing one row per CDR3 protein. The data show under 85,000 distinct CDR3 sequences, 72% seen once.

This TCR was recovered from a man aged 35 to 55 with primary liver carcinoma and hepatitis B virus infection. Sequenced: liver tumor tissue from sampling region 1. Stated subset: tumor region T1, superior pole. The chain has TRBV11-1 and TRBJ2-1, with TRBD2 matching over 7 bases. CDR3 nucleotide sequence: TGTGTCAGCAGCCGCCTACCGGGAGGTGGGTACAACGAGCAGTTCTCC. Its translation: CVSSRLPGGGYNEQFS.